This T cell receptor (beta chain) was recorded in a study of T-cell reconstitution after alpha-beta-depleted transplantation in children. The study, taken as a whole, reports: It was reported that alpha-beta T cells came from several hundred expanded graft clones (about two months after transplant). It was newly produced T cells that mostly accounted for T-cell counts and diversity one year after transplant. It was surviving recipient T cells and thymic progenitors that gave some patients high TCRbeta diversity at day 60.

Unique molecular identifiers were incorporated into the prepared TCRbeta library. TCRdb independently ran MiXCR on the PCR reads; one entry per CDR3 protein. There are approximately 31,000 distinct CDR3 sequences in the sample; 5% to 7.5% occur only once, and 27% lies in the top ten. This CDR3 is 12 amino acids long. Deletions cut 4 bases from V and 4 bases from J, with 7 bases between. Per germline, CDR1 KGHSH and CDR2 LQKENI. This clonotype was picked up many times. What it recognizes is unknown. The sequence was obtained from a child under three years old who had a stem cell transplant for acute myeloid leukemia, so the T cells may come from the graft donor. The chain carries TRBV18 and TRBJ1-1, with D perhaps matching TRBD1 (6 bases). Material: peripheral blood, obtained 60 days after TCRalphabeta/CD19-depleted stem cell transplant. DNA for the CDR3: TGTGCCAGCTCACGGACAGTCACTGAAGCTTTCTTT. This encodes CASSRTVTEAFF.